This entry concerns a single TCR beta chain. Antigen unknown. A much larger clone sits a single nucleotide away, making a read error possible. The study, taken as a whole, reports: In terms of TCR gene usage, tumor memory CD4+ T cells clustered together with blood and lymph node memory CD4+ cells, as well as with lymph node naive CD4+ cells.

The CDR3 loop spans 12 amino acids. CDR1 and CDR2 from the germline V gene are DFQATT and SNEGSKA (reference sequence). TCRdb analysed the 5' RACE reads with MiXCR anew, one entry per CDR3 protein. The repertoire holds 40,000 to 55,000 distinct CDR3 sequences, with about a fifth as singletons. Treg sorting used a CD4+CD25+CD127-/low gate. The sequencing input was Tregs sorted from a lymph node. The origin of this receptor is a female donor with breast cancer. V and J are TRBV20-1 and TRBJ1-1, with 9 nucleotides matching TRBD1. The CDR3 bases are TGCAGTGTCGATAGACAGGGGGTGGTAGCTTCCTTT. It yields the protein CSVDRQGVVASF.